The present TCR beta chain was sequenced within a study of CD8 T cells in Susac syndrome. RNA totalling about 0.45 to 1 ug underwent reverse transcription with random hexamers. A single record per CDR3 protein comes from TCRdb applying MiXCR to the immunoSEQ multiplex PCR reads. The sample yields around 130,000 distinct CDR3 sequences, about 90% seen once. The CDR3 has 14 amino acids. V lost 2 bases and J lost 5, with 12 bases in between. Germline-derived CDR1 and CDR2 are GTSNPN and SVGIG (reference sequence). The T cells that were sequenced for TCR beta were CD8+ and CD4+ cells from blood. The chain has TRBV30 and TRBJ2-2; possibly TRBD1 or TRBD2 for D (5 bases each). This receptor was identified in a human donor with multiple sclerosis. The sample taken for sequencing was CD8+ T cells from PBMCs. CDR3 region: CAWSMGVGTGELFF. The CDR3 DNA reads TGTGCCTGGAGTATGGGGGTCGGTACCGGGGAGCTGTTTTTT.